This T cell receptor (beta chain) was found in a study of shared clonotypes between healthy human individuals. Across the whole study: The composition of the donors was a couple of women and three men aged 18 to 49.

Looked up from germline, CDR1 is LNHDA and CDR2 is SQIVND (reference sequence). The CDR3 consists of 11 residues. V was cut by 8 bases and J by 1 base, with 5 bases left in between. Genomic DNA belonging to each subset was distributed in equal measure over several immunoSEQ plates. Profiling relied on immunoSEQ multiplex PCR, and the TCRdb table lists in-frame clones only, not all of them. The data hold nearly 1 million clones, with over 75% observed a single time. CD4+ cells underwent separation, giving CD45RA+ naive and CD45RA-negative memory subsets. The source material was memory CD4+ T cells sorted from blood. Subset described: CD45RA-negative fraction. This clonotype was obtained from a man between 18 and 29 years old in good health. The J gene is TRBJ1-1, the V gene TRBV19; D not certain. The CDR3 bases are TGTGCCAGTGTCGGGAACACTGAAGCTTTCTTT. This gives the protein CASVGNTEAFF.